This T cell receptor beta chain stems from a study of T cell repertoires in cytomegalovirus infection. Study information: Selection of CMV epitopes for the study included recently identified HLA-C-restricted and well-studied HLA-B-restricted ones. Evidence of both CMV infection and a matching HLA type came from public TCR beta signatures. Study-level findings and limits: Dominant in the ex vivo response were TCR beta clonotypes restricted by HLA-C and specific for CMV. Cumulative public TCR beta family frequency identified carriers of CMV plus the relevant HLA.

One entry per CDR3 protein results from TCRdb running MiXCR on the reads. The data show hundreds of thousands of distinct CDR3 sequences, around 31% seen once. The CDR3 extends over 14 amino acids. V was trimmed by 1 base and J by 2 bases, leaving 11 bases between them. Germline CDR1 reads DFQATT; CDR2 reads SNEGSKA (reference sequence). In the case of this clonotype: Its antigen remains unknown.

The V gene is TRBV20-1, the J gene TRBJ2-5, with D unclear. The TCR sequence derives from a human donor in good health (CMV status not recorded). Some clones in this sample may be carry-over from other donors' samples. This material consisted of cultured PBMCs, taken from culture after CMV antigen stimulation. The CDR3 is CSARAATRQETQYF. Written as DNA, the CDR3 is TGCAGTGCTAGAGCCGCGACTCGTCAAGAGACCCAGTACTTC.